Here is one T cell receptor (beta chain) with its context. CDR1 and CDR2 from the germline V gene are SEHNR and FQNEAQ (reference sequence). The CDR3 runs 16 residues. Trimming took 5 bases from V and 1 from J, leaving 15 bases between them. The data originate from a study of blood T cell repertoires in COVID-19. Background on the study: Acute-phase and convalescent COVID-19 samples originated in the United States, Italy and Spain. In each case, the material was cDNA or gDNA derived from T cells, B-cell-depleted T cells, or PBMCs.

Repertoires were generated with immunoSEQ multiplex PCR, while TCRdb's copy carries only in-frame clones and drops some. The sample has about 250,000 clones; under 90% are singletons. This clonotype was obtained from a woman aged 25-40 years with acute COVID-19. The J gene is TRBJ2-1, the V gene TRBV7-9, with TRBD1 as a possible D gene (6 bases). Sequences were obtained from PBMCs or T cells enriched from blood (not recorded which). The DNA of the CDR3 is TGTGCCAGCAGCGACCGGGACAAGAGGTCCTACAATGAGCAGTTCTTC. Translating gives CASSDRDKRSYNEQFF.